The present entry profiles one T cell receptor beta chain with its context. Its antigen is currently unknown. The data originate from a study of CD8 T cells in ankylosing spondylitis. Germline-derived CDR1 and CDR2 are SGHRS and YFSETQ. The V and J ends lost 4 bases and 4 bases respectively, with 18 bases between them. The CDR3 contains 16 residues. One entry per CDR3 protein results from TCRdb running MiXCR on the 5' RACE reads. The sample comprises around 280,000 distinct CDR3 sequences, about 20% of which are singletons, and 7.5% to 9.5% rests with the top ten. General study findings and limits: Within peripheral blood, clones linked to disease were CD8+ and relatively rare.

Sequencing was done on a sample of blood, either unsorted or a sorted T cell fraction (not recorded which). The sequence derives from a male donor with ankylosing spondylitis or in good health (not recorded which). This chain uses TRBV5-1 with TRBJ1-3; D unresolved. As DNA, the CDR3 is TGCGCCAGCAGCCTTGACACGGGCCAAGCGGGAAACACCATATATTTT. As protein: CASSLDTGQAGNTIYF.